This T cell receptor beta chain was retrieved from a study of blood T cell repertoires in COVID-19 (TCRdb year 2020). About the full investigation: Samples covering the acute and convalescent phases of COVID-19 were provided by collaborators in the United States, Italy and Spain. The dataset comprised deeply sampled blood TCRbeta repertoires from subjects exposed to, actively infected with, or recovered from COVID-19. The material from the prospective study consisted of cDNA or gDNA derived from T cells, B-cell-depleted T cells, or PBMCs. Where available, HLA class I and class II types were taken from metadata supplied by the sample provider and were not determined by assay-based typing. The samples were drawn from two sources: the first 160 participants of the ongoing ImmuneRACE study, and 1,200 or so subjects contributed by 6 global collaborators. The repertoires were released in a freely available public database intended as a resource for research on the immune response to SARS-CoV-2. Sample metadata almost always included a de-identified subject ID, COVID-19 status, age in years and sex. The paper as a whole reports these results and caveats: The amount of clinical and demographic metadata varied by source and participant and was provided uncurated.

The immunoSEQ Assay, a bias-controlled multiplex PCR, was used to amplify TCRbeta CDR3 regions from genomic DNA. The authors processed their data as follows. Within the assay, amplification of reference gene primers was used to estimate how many nucleated cells each sample contained. To quantify the absolute abundance of each unique TCRbeta CDR3 rearrangement, sequence reads were collapsed and filtered. For each sample, productive Simpson clonality was calculated by taking the square root of Simpson's diversity index across productive rearrangements. The source is immuneACCESS, and TCRdb retained only in-frame sequences with V and J called. Part of the clones is not carried over; for the studies checked, unresolved V genes explain less than half of this, and the remainder is unexplained. V and J calls plus clone size are reproduced from that table; the DNA served to infer D and trimming. The table for this sample lists 160,000 or so clones; about 87% of them were counted only once. Of the sample, 3.9% falls within the top ten clones.

Points on this clone: It lacks a known antigen. No per-base quality is available; no much larger clone lies one base away.

CDR1 and CDR2 were assigned from the germline V gene as SNHLY and FYNNEI. Unmatched junction bases come to 11, with V trimmed by 11 bases and J by 5 bases. Its CDR3 holds 13 amino acids, cysteine through phenylalanine. This entry keeps only the CDR3 DNA: 39 bases, framed from base 1. A second Seattle source provided samples from volunteer blood donors who had recovered from COVID-19. Whole blood was collected in K2EDTA tubes by collaborating institutions according to the institutions' own protocols. For TCRbeta analysis, collaborators shipped samples as frozen whole blood, isolated PBMCs, or DNA extracted from either of those sample types.

This TCR was sampled from a woman aged 60 to 75 who had recovered from COVID-19. The chain couples TRBV2 to TRBJ1-2, with 7 bases aligning to TRBD1. Sequencing was performed on peripheral blood. The sequence in DNA is TGTGCCGGGACAGCGATTTTGACTTATGGCTACACCTTC. It codes for CAGTAILTYGYTF.